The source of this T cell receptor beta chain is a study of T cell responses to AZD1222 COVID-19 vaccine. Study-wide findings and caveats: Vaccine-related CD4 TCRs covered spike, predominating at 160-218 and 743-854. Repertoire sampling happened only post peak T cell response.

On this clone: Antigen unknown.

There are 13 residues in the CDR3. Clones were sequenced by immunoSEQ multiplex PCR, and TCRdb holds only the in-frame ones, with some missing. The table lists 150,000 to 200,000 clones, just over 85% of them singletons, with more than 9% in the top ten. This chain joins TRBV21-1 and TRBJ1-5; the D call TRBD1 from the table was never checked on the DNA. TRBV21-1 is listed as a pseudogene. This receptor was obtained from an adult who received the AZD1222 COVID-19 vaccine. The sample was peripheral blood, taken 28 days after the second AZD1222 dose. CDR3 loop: CASSRGRGQPQHF. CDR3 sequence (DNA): TGTGCCAGCAGCAGGGGGCGCGGTCAGCCCCAGCATTTT.